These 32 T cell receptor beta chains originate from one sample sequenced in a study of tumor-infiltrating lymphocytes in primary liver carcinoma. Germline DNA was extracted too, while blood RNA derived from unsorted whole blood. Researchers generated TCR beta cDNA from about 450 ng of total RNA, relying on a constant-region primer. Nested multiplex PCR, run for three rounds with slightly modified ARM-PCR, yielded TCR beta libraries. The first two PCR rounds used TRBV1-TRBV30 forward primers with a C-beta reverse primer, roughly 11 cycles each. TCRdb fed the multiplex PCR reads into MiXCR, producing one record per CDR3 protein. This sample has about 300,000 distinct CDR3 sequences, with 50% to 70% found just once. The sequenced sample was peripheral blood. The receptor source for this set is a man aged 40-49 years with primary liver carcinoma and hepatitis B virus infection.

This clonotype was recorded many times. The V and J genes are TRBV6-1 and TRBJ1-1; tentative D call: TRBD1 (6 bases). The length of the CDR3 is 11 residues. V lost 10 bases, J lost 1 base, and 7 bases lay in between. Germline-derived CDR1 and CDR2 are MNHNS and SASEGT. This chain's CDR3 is CATDRNTEAFF. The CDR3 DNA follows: TGTGCCACGGACAGGAACACTGAAGCTTTCTTT.

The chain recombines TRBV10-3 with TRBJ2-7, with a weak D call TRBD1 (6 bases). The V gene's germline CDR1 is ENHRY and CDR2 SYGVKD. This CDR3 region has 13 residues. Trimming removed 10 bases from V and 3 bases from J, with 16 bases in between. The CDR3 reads CATGQGKGYEQYF. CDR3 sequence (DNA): TGTGCCACCGGGCAGGGGAAAGGCTACGAGCAGTACTTC.

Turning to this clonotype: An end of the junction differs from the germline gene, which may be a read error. For the CDR3, the DNA is TGTGCCAGCAGCTTAGCGGACCTGAACACCGGGGAGTTGTTTTTT. Its translation: CASSLADLNTGELFF. The chain employs TRBV11-3 and TRBJ2-2; a possible D gene is TRBD2 (5 bases). The CDR3 runs 15 residues. Germline-derived CDR1 and CDR2 are SGHNT and YENEEA.

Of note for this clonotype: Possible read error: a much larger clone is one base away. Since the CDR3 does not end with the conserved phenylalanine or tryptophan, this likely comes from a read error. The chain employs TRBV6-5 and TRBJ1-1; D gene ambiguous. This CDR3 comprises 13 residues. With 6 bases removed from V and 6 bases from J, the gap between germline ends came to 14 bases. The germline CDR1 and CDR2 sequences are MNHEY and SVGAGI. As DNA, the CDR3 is TGTGCCAGCAGCTCATCTCAGAGCCCTGAAGCTTTCATT. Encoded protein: CASSSSQSPEAFI.

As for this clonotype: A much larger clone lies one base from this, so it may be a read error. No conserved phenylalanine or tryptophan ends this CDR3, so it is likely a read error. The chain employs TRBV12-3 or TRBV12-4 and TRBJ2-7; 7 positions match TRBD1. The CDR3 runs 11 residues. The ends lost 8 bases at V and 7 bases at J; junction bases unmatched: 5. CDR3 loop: CASSRGREQYS. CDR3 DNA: TGTGCCAGCTCTAGGGGGCGAGAGCAGTACTCC.

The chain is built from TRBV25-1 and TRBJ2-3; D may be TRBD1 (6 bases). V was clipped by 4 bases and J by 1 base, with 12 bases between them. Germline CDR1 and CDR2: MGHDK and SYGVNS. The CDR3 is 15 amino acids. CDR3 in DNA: TGTGCCAGCAGTGTGTCGACAGGCCGCACAGATACGCAGTATTTT. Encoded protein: CASSVSTGRTDTQYF.

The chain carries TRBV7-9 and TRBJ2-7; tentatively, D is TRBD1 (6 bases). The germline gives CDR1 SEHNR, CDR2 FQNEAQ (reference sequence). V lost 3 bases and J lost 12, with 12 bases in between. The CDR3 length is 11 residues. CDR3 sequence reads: CASSFTGPMYF. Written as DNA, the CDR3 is TGTGCCAGCAGCTTTACAGGGCCAATGTACTTC.

The DNA of the CDR3 is TGCGCCAGCAGCCGATGGGGACTAGCGGGGGAGTCCTACAATGAGCAGTACTTC. Residues: CASSRWGLAGESYNEQYF. This chain uses TRBV4-1 with TRBJ2-7, with 14 bases fitting TRBD2. V was clipped by 4 bases and J by 7 bases; unmatched bases: 15. The CDR3 loop spans 18 amino acids. Germline V lookup: CDR1 MGHRA, CDR2 YSYEKL.

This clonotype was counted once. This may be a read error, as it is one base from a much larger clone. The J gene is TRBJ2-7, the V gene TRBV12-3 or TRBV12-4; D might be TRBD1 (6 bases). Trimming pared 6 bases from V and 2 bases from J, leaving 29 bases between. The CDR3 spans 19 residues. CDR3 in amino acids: CASSHARRDIIIGTYEQYF. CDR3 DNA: TGTGCCAGCAGCCATGCCCGACGGGACATCATAATAGGGACCTACGAGCAGTACTTC.

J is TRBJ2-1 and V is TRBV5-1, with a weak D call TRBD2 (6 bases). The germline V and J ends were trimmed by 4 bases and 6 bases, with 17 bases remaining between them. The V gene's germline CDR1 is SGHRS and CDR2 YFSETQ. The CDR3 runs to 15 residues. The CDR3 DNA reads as TGCGCCAGCAGCAGGGTCCCGGGGGATCGCAATGAGCAGTTCTTC. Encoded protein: CASSRVPGDRNEQFF.

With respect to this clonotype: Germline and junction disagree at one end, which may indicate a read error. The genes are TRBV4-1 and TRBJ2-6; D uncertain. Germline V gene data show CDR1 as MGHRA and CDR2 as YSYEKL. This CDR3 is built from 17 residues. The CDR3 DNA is TGCGCCAGCAGCCAAGAGAGGCGCAACTATGGGACCAACGTCCTGACTTTC. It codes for CASSQERRNYGTNVLTF.

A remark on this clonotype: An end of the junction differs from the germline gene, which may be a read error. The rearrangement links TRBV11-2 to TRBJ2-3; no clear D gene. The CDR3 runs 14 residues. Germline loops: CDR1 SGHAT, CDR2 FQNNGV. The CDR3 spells CTSSPFGRTDAQYF. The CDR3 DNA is TGTACCAGCAGCCCCTTCGGCCGCACAGATGCGCAGTATTTT.

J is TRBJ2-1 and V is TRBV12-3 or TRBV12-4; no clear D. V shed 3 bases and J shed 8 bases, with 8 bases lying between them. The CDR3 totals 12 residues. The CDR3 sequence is CASSLRNHEQFF. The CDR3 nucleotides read TGTGCCAGCAGTTTGAGGAACCATGAGCAGTTCTTC.

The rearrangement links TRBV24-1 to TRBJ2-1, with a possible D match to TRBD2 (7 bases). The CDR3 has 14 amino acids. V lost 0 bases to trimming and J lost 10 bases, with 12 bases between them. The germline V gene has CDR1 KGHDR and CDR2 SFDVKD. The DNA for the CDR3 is TGTGCCACCAGTGATTTGAGGGGGGGGGAAGAGCAGTTCTTC. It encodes CATSDLRGGEEQFF.

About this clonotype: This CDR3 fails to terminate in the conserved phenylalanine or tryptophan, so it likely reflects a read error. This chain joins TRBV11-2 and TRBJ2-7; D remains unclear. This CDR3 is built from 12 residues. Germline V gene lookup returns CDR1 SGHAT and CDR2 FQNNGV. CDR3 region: CASSSQYDEQYL. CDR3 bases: TGTGCTAGCAGCTCCCAGTATGACGAGCAGTACTTA.

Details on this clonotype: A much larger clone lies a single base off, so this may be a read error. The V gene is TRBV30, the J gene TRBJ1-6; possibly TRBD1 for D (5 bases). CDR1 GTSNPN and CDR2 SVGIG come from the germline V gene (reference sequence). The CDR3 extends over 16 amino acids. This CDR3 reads CAWSSTTVPYDSPLHF. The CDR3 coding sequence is TGTGCCTGGAGTTCGACGACAGTACCCTATGATTCACCCCTCCACTTT.

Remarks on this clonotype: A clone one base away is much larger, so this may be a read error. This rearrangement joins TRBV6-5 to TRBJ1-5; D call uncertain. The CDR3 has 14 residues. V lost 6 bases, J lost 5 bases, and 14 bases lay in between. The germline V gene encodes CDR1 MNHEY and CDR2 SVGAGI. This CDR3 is CASSRVGMDQPQHF. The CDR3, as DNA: TGTGCCAGCAGCCGAGTGGGGATGGATCAGCCCCAGCATTTT.

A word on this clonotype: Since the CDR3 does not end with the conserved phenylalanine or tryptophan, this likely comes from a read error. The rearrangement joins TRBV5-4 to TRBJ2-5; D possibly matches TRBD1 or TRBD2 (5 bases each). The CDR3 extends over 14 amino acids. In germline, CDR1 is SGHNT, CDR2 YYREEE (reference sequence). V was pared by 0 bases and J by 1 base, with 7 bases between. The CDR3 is CASSLAGTQETQYL. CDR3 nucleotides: TGTGCCAGCAGCTTGGCCGGGACCCAAGAGACCCAGTACCTC.

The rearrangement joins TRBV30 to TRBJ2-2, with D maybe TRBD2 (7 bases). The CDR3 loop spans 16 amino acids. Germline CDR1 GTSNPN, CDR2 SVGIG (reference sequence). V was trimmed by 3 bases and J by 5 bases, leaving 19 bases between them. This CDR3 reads CAWRAGGGARTGELFF. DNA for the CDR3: TGTGCCTGGAGGGCTGGTGGGGGGGCGAGAACCGGGGAGCTGTTTTTT.

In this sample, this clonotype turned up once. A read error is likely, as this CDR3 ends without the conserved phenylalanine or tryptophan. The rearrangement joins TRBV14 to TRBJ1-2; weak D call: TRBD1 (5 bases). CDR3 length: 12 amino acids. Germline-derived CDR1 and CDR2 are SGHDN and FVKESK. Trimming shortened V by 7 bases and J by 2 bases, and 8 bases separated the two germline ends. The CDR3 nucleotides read TGTGCCAGCAAGGGACGGAACTATGGCTACACCCTC. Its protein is CASKGRNYGYTL.

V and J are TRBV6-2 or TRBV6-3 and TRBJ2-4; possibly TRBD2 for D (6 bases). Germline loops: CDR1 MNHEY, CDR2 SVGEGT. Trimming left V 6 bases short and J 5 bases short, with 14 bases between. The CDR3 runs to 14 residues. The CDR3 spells CASRRLGGENIQYF. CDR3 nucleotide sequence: TGTGCCAGCAGACGTCTGGGAGGTGAAAACATTCAGTACTTC.

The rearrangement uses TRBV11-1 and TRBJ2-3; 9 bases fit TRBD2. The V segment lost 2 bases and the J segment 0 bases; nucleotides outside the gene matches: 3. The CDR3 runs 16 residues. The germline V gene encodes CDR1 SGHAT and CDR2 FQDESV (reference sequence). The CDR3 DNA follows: TGTGCCAGCAGCTTACTAGCGGGGACTAGCACAGATACGCAGTATTTT. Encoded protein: CASSLLAGTSTDTQYF.

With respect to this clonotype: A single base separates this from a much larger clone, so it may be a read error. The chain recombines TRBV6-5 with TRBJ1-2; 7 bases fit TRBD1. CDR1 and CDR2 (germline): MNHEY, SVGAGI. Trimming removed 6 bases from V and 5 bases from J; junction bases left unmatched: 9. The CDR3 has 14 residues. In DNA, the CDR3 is TGTGCCAGCAGCTCACAGGGGCCGGGATATGGCTACACCTTC. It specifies CASSSQGPGYGYTF.

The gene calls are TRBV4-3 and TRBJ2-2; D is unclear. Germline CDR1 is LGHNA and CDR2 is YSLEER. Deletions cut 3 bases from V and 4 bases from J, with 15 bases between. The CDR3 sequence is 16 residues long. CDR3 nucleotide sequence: TGCGCCAGCAGCCATGACCGTCCGCGAGGCACCGGGGAGCTGTTTTTT. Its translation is CASSHDRPRGTGELFF.

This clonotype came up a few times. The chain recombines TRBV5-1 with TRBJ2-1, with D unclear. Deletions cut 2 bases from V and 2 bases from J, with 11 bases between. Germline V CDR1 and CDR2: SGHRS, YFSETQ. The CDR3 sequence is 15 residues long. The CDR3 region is CASSLPTGTYNEQFF. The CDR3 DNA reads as TGCGCCAGCAGCTTACCTACTGGCACCTACAATGAGCAGTTCTTC.

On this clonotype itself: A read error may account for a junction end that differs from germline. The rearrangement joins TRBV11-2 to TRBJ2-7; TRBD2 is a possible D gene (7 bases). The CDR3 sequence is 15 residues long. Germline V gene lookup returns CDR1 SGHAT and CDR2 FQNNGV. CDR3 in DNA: TGTGCCAGCAGCTTACTTACCGGGGGGCTCTACGGGCAGTACTTC. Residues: CASSLLTGGLYGQYF.

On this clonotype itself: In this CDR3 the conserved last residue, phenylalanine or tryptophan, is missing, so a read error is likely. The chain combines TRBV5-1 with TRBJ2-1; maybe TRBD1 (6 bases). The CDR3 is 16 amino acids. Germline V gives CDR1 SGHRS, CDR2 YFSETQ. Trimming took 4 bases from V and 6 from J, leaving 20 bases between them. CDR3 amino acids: CASSVTAGTSSNEQFY. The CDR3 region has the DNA TGCGCCAGCAGCGTTACAGCCGGGACATCAAGCAATGAGCAGTTCTAC.

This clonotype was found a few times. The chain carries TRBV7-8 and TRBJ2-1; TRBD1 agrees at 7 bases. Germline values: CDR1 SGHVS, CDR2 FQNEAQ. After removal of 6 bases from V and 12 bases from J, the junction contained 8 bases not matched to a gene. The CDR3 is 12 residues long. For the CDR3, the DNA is TGTGCCAGCAGTCGCAGGGGGTTAGTGCAGTTCTTC. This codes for CASSRRGLVQFF.

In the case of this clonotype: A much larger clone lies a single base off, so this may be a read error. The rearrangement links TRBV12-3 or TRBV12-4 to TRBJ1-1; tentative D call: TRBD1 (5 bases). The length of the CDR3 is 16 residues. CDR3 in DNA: TGTGCCAGCAGTTTATGGGGACGGGGCATGAAAACTGAAGCTTTCTTT. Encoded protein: CASSLWGRGMKTEAFF.

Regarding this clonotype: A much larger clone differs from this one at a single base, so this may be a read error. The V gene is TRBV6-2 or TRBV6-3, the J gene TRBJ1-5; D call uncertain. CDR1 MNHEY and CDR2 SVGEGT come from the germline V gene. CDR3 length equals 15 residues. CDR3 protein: CASSVDGNAYQPRHF. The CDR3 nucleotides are TGTGCCAGCAGTGTGGACGGGAATGCCTATCAGCCCCGGCATTTT.

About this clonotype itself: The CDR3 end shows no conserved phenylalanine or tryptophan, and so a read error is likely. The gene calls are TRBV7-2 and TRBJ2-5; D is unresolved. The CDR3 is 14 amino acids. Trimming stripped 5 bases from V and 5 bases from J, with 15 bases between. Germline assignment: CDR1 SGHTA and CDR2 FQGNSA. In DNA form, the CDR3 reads TGTGCCAGCAGCCCTAGGCGGCAGCATGAGACCCAGTACTCC. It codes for CASSPRRQHETQYS.

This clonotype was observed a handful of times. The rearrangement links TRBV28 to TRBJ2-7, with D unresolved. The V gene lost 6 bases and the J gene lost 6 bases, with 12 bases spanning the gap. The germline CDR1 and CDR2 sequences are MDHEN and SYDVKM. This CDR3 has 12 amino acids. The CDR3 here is CASSRFTSEQYF. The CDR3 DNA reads TGTGCCAGCAGCCGATTCACCTCCGAGCAGTACTTC.